A single sample gave rise to the 22 T cell receptor beta chains below, sequenced in a study of Graves' ophthalmopathy and Graves' hyperthyroidism. Amplification from RNA transcripts yielded the TCR beta CDR3 regions. RT-PCR was first run with HTBI primers, then multiplex PCR in a second round. TCRdb passed the multiplex PCR reads through MiXCR, listing each CDR3 protein once. Of around 600,000 distinct CDR3 sequences listed, about 38% are singletons. The source material was peripheral blood. These receptors were obtained from an adult man with Graves' ophthalmopathy.

To note about this clonotype: Sequence at one end of the junction differs from germline and may be a read error. The V call is TRBV29-1, the J call TRBJ2-6, with D perhaps matching TRBD1 (5 bases). Per germline, CDR1 SQVTM and CDR2 ANQGSEA. This CDR3 has 15 amino acids. The CDR3 loop reads CRVEIYVSGANVLTF. CDR3 DNA: TGCCGCGTTGAGATCTACGTCTCTGGGGCCAACGTCCTGACCTTC.

This clonotype was found a few times. This sequence joins TRBV5-8 and TRBJ2-7; 11 bases align to TRBD2. Germline CDR1 SGHTS, CDR2 YDEGEE. The junction had 10 bases not matched to a gene; V was cut back by 5 bases and J by 3 bases. This CDR3 spans 16 amino acids. The CDR3 is CASSYSEGLAVYEQYF. CDR3 nucleotide sequence: TGTGCCAGCAGTTACTCCGAGGGACTAGCGGTCTACGAGCAGTACTTC. The full variable domain, rest sourced from reference TRBV5-8 and TRBJ2-7, is EAGVTQSPTHLIKTRGQQATLRCSPISGHTSVYWYQQALGLGLQFLLWYDEGEERNRGNFPPRFSGRQFPNYSSELNVNALELEDSALYLCASSYSEGLAVYEQYFGPGTRLTVT.

The gene calls are TRBV4-1 and TRBJ2-7; the D is unclear. The V gene's germline CDR1 is MGHRA and CDR2 YSYEKL. This CDR3 is built from 15 residues. Deletions cut 2 bases from V and 3 bases from J, with 14 bases between. The DNA of the CDR3 is TGCGCCAGCAGCCAATCCCGGGCCAGCGACTACGAGCAGTACTTC. This sequence encodes CASSQSRASDYEQYF.

The CDR3 loop is CASRVAGGGDTQYF. The CDR3 DNA follows: TGTGCCAGCAGAGTAGCGGGGGGCGGGGATACGCAGTATTTT. The gene calls are TRBV2 and TRBJ2-3; TRBD2 agrees at 10 bases. Germline V CDR1 and CDR2: SNHLY, FYNNEI. The CDR3 has 14 amino acids. The V and J ends lost 6 bases and 6 bases, in that order; junction bases with no gene match: 6.

The gene calls are TRBV30 and TRBJ1-2; no firm D call. V was cut by 2 bases and J by 5 bases, with 9 bases left in between. There are 12 residues in the CDR3. Germline CDR1 reads GTSNPN; CDR2 reads SVGIG (reference sequence). DNA of the CDR3: TGTGCCTGGAGTTTAGGACCGTATGGCTACACCTTC. Encoded protein: CAWSLGPYGYTF.

The table lists this clonotype with a few counts. The V call is TRBV20-1, the J call TRBJ1-4; 9 bases are a match to TRBD1. The CDR3 spans 11 residues. Trimming at V came to 3 bases and at J to 15 bases, leaving 5 bases not matched to a gene. CDR1 and CDR2 from the germline V gene are DFQATT and SNEGSKA (reference sequence). The chain's CDR3 is CSASPRDRVFF. The CDR3 DNA reads TGCAGTGCTAGTCCCCGGGACAGGGTGTTTTTT.

The V call is TRBV10-3, the J call TRBJ1-1; D is unresolved. In germline, CDR1 is ENHRY, CDR2 SYGVKD. The CDR3 has 14 amino acids. V lost 5 bases, J lost 3 bases, and 13 bases lay in between. The CDR3 nucleotides read TGTGCCATCAGTTTTAGGGCTTTCGACACTGAAGCTTTCTTT. Translating gives CAISFRAFDTEAFF.

The chain uses TRBV7-3 and TRBJ2-5; 7 bases line up with TRBD2. The J segment lost 11 bases and the V segment lost 2 bases, leaving 5 bases of the junction unmatched. The CDR3 is 12 residues long. Germline V gives CDR1 SGHTA, CDR2 FQGTGA. This CDR3 is CASSLAGRRQYF. The CDR3 nucleotides are TGTGCCAGCAGCTTAGCCGGGAGGCGGCAGTACTTC.

This rearrangement joins TRBV5-4 to TRBJ1-2; D not resolved. Germline CDR1 and CDR2: SGHNT and YYREEE (reference sequence). This CDR3 is 15 amino acids long. V was shortened by 4 bases and J by 0 bases, with 13 bases between the two germline ends. The CDR3 region is CASSPREPANYGYTF. DNA for the CDR3: TGTGCCAGCAGCCCCCGGGAGCCCGCTAACTATGGCTACACCTTC.

About this clonotype itself: This clone may be a read error of a much larger clone one base away. The chain joins TRBV2 to TRBJ2-5, with D maybe TRBD1 (8 bases). In germline, CDR1 is SNHLY, CDR2 FYNNEI. There are 13 residues in the CDR3. CDR3 residues: CAGSVQGGETQYF. The CDR3 DNA sequence: TGTGCCGGCAGTGTACAGGGGGGGGAGACCCAGTACTTC.

This clonotype was counted only a few times. Its ends do not fully match the called genes, so a read error is possible. The V and J genes are TRBV5-5 and TRBJ1-1, with D hard to call. This CDR3 spans 13 amino acids. Germline V lookup: CDR1 SGHKS, CDR2 YYEKEE (reference sequence). Here the CDR3 DNA reads TGCGCCAGCAGCCAAGGGCAGCTGTATGAAGCTTTCTTT. Translation gives CASSQGQLYEAFF.

This clonotype was counted ten times or more. The V call is TRBV7-3, the J call TRBJ2-6; no clear D. CDR3 length: 15 amino acids. Germline V gives CDR1 SGHTA, CDR2 FQGTGA. The V end lost 5 bases, the J end lost 0 bases, and 8 bases lay between the germline ends. The DNA of the CDR3 is TGTGCCAGCAGCAAGGACGGCTCTGGGGCCAACGTCCTGACTTTC. It encodes CASSKDGSGANVLTF.

The rearrangement links TRBV6-6 to TRBJ1-6; D ambiguous. CDR3 length equals 14 residues. Looked up from germline, CDR1 is MNHNY and CDR2 is SVGAGI (reference sequence). Trimming removed 8 bases from V and 5 bases from J, with 13 bases in between. DNA for the CDR3: TGTGCCAGCGGGCCAGTTGGAAATAATTCACCCCTCCACTTT. This sequence encodes CASGPVGNNSPLHF.

The chain employs TRBV10-2 and TRBJ1-1; D may be TRBD1 (5 bases). This CDR3 has 14 amino acids. Germline loops: CDR1 WSHSY, CDR2 SAAADI. Trimming cost V 0 bases and J 7 bases, with 12 bases left between them. The CDR3 is CASSESGRGIEAFF. The CDR3 coding sequence is TGCGCCAGCAGTGAGTCGGGAAGGGGCATTGAAGCTTTCTTT.

This clonotype was counted ten times or more. V usage is TRBV7-2 and J usage is TRBJ2-7; D might be TRBD1 (5 bases). CDR3 length: 13 residues. V shed 2 bases and J shed 3 bases, with 8 bases lying between them. Germline V CDR1 and CDR2: SGHTA, FQGNSA. The DNA for the CDR3 is TGTGCCAGCAGCTTAAGACAGAACTACGAGCAGTACTTC. Protein product: CASSLRQNYEQYF.

This clonotype showed up many times. CDR3 protein: CASRRTGSHEQYF. For the CDR3, the DNA is TGCGCCAGCAGGAGGACAGGGTCCCACGAGCAGTACTTC. This sequence joins TRBV5-1 and TRBJ2-7, with 8 bases matching TRBD1. The CDR3 loop spans 13 amino acids. The ends lost 5 bases at V and 5 bases at J; junction bases unmatched: 6. Germline lookup yields CDR1 SGHRS and CDR2 YFSETQ.

This clonotype occurred a few times. Mismatch with germline at one junction end may stem from a read error. The chain couples TRBV10-3 to TRBJ2-7; no clear D gene. Germline V gene lookup returns CDR1 ENHRY and CDR2 SYGVKD. This CDR3 has 13 residues. The CDR3 DNA follows: TGTGCCAGCAGTTACTCGTCCCACGCCGAGCAGTACTTC. It codes for CASSYSSHAEQYF.

Remarks on this clonotype: This is likely a read error, given that the CDR3 carries no conserved phenylalanine or tryptophan at its end. The J gene is TRBJ1-1, the V gene TRBV2; maybe TRBD1 (6 bases). The CDR3 covers 14 residues. The germline CDR1 and CDR2 sequences are SNHLY and FYNNEI. Trimming removed 6 bases at V and 3 bases at J, with 14 bases between. CDR3 sequence reads: CASSGQRRDTEAFV. The DNA of the CDR3 is TGTGCCAGCAGCGGACAGAGGAGGGACACTGAAGCTTTCGTT.

This chain connects TRBV19 to TRBJ1-6, with 7 nucleotides matching TRBD1. Germline CDR1 is LNHDA and CDR2 is SQIVND (reference sequence). This CDR3 spans 14 amino acids. After removal of 5 bases from V and 9 bases from J, the junction contained 7 bases not matched to a gene. The CDR3 nucleotides are TGTGCCAGTAGTGCAACAGGGGAAGGTTCACCCCTCCACTTT. Amino acids: CASSATGEGSPLHF.

There are many counts of this clonotype. The chain recombines TRBV13 with TRBJ2-5; D is ambiguous. This CDR3 region has 11 residues. Deletions cut 5 bases from V and 5 bases from J, with 6 bases between. From germline, CDR1 is PRHDT and CDR2 FYEKMQ (reference sequence). The CDR3: CASSESETQYF. Here the CDR3 DNA reads TGTGCCAGCAGCGAAAGTGAGACCCAGTACTTC.

The V gene is TRBV25-1, the J gene TRBJ1-1, with D maybe TRBD1 (5 bases). From germline, CDR1 is MGHDK and CDR2 SYGVNS. CDR3 length: 13 residues. V was cut by 3 bases and J by 6 bases, with 11 bases left in between. In DNA, the CDR3 is TGTGCCAGCAGTGATGGGGCCTCGTCTGAAGCTTTCTTT. This gives the protein CASSDGASSEAFF.

The chain joins TRBV12-3 or TRBV12-4 to TRBJ1-4, with D uncertain. The CDR3 is 15 amino acids. V gave up 10 bases and J gave up 3 bases, with 18 bases separating them. The CDR3 sequence: CAISWEGAANEKLFF. The CDR3 DNA follows: TGTGCCATCAGCTGGGAGGGAGCGGCTAATGAAAAACTGTTTTTT.